The clone carrying this TCR beta chain has more than one count but fewer than ten. The entry originates in a study of T cell repertoires in cytomegalovirus infection. Germline loops: CDR1 LNHDA, CDR2 SQIVND (reference sequence). The CDR3 covers 13 residues. Trimming stripped 3 bases from V and 4 bases from J, with 9 bases between. TCRdb re-derived calls from the reads in MiXCR, one entry per CDR3 protein. Of about 530,000 distinct CDR3 sequences detected, around 27% appear once; the ten largest clones hold about 12%. V gene TRBV19 combines with J gene TRBJ1-2; D is uncertain. The sequenced sample was PBMCs. This clonotype was sampled from a human donor in good health (CMV status not recorded). Some clones in this sample may be carry-over from other donors' samples. This chain's CDR3 is CASSIDPAYGYTF. The DNA of the CDR3 is TGTGCCAGTAGTATCGACCCCGCCTATGGCTACACCTTC.